This passage covers 32 T cell receptor beta chains from one sample sequenced in a study of blood T cell repertoires in COVID-19. The table came from immunoSEQ multiplex PCR; TCRdb's copy has only in-frame clones and leaves some out. This sample has 200,000 to 300,000 clones, with approximately 82% found just once. Sequencing input: peripheral blood. The receptors were sampled from a woman older than 75 with acute or convalescent COVID-19.

The rearrangement uses TRBV5-1 and TRBJ2-7, with D possibly being TRBD2 (6 bases). V lost 0 bases and J lost 4, with 14 bases in between. Germline-derived CDR1 and CDR2 are SGHRS and YFSETQ. The CDR3 is 15 residues long. CDR3: CASSLGDGRGYEQYF. The CDR3 DNA reads as TGCGCCAGCAGCTTGGGGGACGGGAGAGGTTACGAGCAGTACTTC.

The chain joins TRBV5-8 to TRBJ1-5; D may be TRBD1 (5 bases). V was pared by 0 bases and J by 0 bases, with 13 bases between. The CDR3 contains 17 residues. Germline lookup yields CDR1 SGHTS and CDR2 YDEGEE. CDR3 bases: TGTGCCAGCAGCTTGGAAATCGGCAGGGCTAGCAATCAGCCCCAGCATTTT. Translation gives CASSLEIGRASNQPQHF.

This clone was seen once. At one end, the junction sequence differs from germline, possibly due to a read error. V is TRBV5-8 and J is TRBJ2-7; a possible D gene is TRBD1 (6 bases). The CDR3 loop spans 11 amino acids. Per the germline V gene, CDR1 is SGHTS and CDR2 is YDEGEE. CDR3 bases: TGTGCCAGCAGTTTGGTGGGGGCTTCGTACTTC. Residues: CASSLVGASYF.

The chain employs TRBV30 and TRBJ1-4; 10 bases match TRBD1. Germline assignment: CDR1 GTSNPN and CDR2 SVGIG (reference sequence). The length of the CDR3 is 15 residues. The V gene end was trimmed by 5 bases and the J gene end by 10 bases; junction bases not matched to a gene: 13. The CDR3 spells CAWGKTGTGEGKLFF. Here the CDR3 DNA reads TGTGCCTGGGGTAAAACCGGGACAGGGGAGGGAAAACTGTTTTTT.

The chain employs TRBV5-1 and TRBJ1-1; D is possibly TRBD1 (5 bases). V was trimmed by 0 bases and J by 5 bases, leaving 14 bases between them. This CDR3 spans 15 amino acids. Germline values: CDR1 SGHRS, CDR2 YFSETQ. Written as DNA, the CDR3 is TGCGCCAGCAGCTTGGAGGGAGGGAGGGGAACTGAAGCTTTCTTT. Encoded protein: CASSLEGGRGTEAFF.

The table lists this clone with a count of one. CDR3 DNA sequence: TGTGCCAGCAGCAAAACAGTCGGAACTAATGAAAAACTGTTTTTT. Translation: CASSKTVGTNEKLFF. The rearrangement joins TRBV7-9 to TRBJ1-4; D remains ambiguous. The length of the CDR3 is 15 residues. V lost 5 bases and J 1 base, leaving 11 bases between the germline ends. Per the germline V gene, CDR1 is SEHNR and CDR2 is FQNEAQ (reference sequence).

This clone was detected once. The chain uses TRBV3-1 (or the pseudogene TRBV3-2) and TRBJ1-2; 9 bases align to TRBD1. The length of the CDR3 is 15 residues. Trimming removed 4 bases from V and 4 bases from J; junction bases left unmatched: 7. Germline CDR1 reads LGHDT; CDR2 reads YNNKEL (reference sequence). In DNA, the CDR3 is TGTGCCAGCAGCCCACAGGGGGCGCGGGGCTATGGCTACACCTTC. Amino acids: CASSPQGARGYGYTF.

This clone was seen once. This chain uses TRBV25-1 with TRBJ1-6; TRBD1 matches at 7 bases. The germline gives CDR1 MGHDK, CDR2 SYGVNS. Trimming took 8 bases from V and 7 from J; bases not matched to a gene: 5. This CDR3 comprises 13 residues. The CDR3 is CASRDSWNSPLHF. CDR3 sequence (DNA): TGTGCCAGCCGGGACAGCTGGAATTCACCCCTCCACTTT.

The CDR3 DNA reads TGTGCCACGCAGGGGGCCGACTATTCAAGCTCCTACAATGAGCAGTTCTTC. As protein: CATQGADYSSSYNEQFF. V and J are TRBV24-1 and TRBJ2-1, with 8 nucleotides matching TRBD1. This CDR3 has 17 amino acids. V was pared by 10 bases and J by 0 bases, with 13 bases of the junction left unmatched. Germline V CDR1 and CDR2: KGHDR, SFDVKD.

The V call is TRBV3-1 (or the pseudogene TRBV3-2), the J call TRBJ2-5, with a tentative D call TRBD1 (5 bases). Germline V gene lookup returns CDR1 LGHDT and CDR2 YNNKEL (reference sequence). This CDR3 comprises 16 residues. Trimming took off 4 bases at V and 5 bases at J, with 20 bases between the two ends. The CDR3 coding sequence is TGTGCCAGCAGCCCCCTCACTAAAAGGGGTCGGGAGACCCAGTACTTC. Amino acid sequence: CASSPLTKRGRETQYF.

The chain combines TRBV28 with TRBJ2-1; D is undetermined. This CDR3 spans 12 amino acids. Germline V gene data show CDR1 as MDHEN and CDR2 as SYDVKM. V gave up 4 bases and J gave up 6 bases, with 7 bases separating them. DNA for the CDR3: TGTGCCAGCAGTTATCTCCGCAATGAGCAGTTCTTC. Its translation is CASSYLRNEQFF.

This chain connects TRBV6-1 to TRBJ2-1, with 8 bases that match TRBD1. The V gene end was trimmed by 1 base and the J gene end by 7 bases; junction bases not matched to a gene: 3. The CDR3 runs to 14 residues. In germline, CDR1 is MNHNS, CDR2 SASEGT. The CDR3 DNA sequence: TGTGCCAGCAGTGAAGGGGACAGGCCTAATGAGCAGTTCTTC. The encoded protein is CASSEGDRPNEQFF.

This rearrangement joins TRBV6-5 to TRBJ1-4; D gene uncertain. This CDR3 region has 14 residues. The V gene lost 6 bases and the J gene lost 10 bases, with 18 bases spanning the gap. Germline CDR1 is MNHEY and CDR2 is SVGAGI. The CDR3 coding sequence is TGTGCCAGCAGAGTGTCCCAGGTCTCATTAAAACTGTTTTTT. This codes for CASRVSQVSLKLFF.

The rearrangement links TRBV7-7 to TRBJ2-5, with TRBD1 matching over 8 bases. The CDR3 extends over 16 amino acids. After removal of 3 bases from V and 5 bases from J, the junction contained 11 bases not matched to a gene. Germline loops: CDR1 SSHAT, CDR2 FNYEAQ (reference sequence). The CDR3 bases are TGTGCCAGCAGCTTTCGGCAGGGGGCTAAGTTGGAGACCCAGTACTTC. Translation: CASSFRQGAKLETQYF.

This clone was detected only a few times. This chain links TRBV27 with TRBJ2-5, with D unclear. Germline V gives CDR1 MNHEY, CDR2 SMNVEV (reference sequence). The ends were cut back, 3 bases at V and 2 bases at J, with 7 bases in the middle. The CDR3 is 13 residues long. The CDR3 bases are TGTGCCAGCAGTTTGTACCAGCAAGAGACCCAGTACTTC. This translates into CASSLYQQETQYF.

The chain recombines TRBV7-8 with TRBJ1-5; 9 nucleotides agree with TRBD1. With V trimmed by 1 base and J by 1 base, 5 bases remained unmatched. The germline CDR1 and CDR2 sequences are SGHVS and FQNEAQ. This CDR3 has 17 amino acids. CDR3 amino acids: CASSLGGTGLSNQPQHF. For the CDR3, the DNA is TGTGCCAGCAGCTTAGGTGGGACAGGGCTGAGCAATCAGCCCCAGCATTTT.

This sequence joins TRBV28 and TRBJ2-2; TRBD2 is a possible D gene (6 bases). The V and J ends lost 5 bases and 5 bases respectively, with 18 bases between them. This CDR3 is built from 16 residues. The germline V gene encodes CDR1 MDHEN and CDR2 SYDVKM. The CDR3: CASSPYASVGTGELFF. In DNA form, the CDR3 reads TGTGCCAGCAGTCCCTATGCTAGCGTGGGGACCGGGGAGCTGTTTTTT.

This chain uses TRBV6-5 with TRBJ1-2; weak D call: TRBD1 (6 bases). Germline V gene lookup returns CDR1 MNHEY and CDR2 SVGAGI. This CDR3 has 14 residues. V was pared by 5 bases and J by 0 bases, with 10 bases between. CDR3 sequence reads: CASSRTVSNYGYTF. As DNA, the CDR3 is TGTGCCAGCAGTAGGACAGTCTCTAACTATGGCTACACCTTC.

The rearrangement uses TRBV19 and TRBJ1-5; 11 nucleotides line up with TRBD1. V was pared by 7 bases and J by 4 bases, with 12 bases of the junction left unmatched. The germline V gene has CDR1 LNHDA and CDR2 SQIVND (reference sequence). The CDR3 covers 17 residues. CDR3 DNA sequence: TGTGCCAGTACCTCCGGCGGGGGACAGGGGGTTAATCAGCCCCAGCATTTT. Protein product: CASTSGGGQGVNQPQHF.

The chain carries TRBV30 and TRBJ2-7, with 10 bases identical to TRBD2. Germline values: CDR1 GTSNPN, CDR2 SVGIG (reference sequence). Losses at the gene ends were 6 bases for V and 4 bases for J; bases not matched to a gene: 12. The CDR3 loop spans 15 amino acids. CDR3 region: CACLFGSSGSYEQYF. Here the CDR3 DNA reads TGTGCCTGCCTCTTTGGGTCTAGCGGGAGTTACGAGCAGTACTTC.

The CDR3 here is CASSSDPGQVLYGYTF. In DNA form, the CDR3 reads TGTGCCAGCAGCTCGGACCCGGGACAGGTCCTATATGGCTACACCTTC. The chain recombines TRBV5-8 with TRBJ1-2, with TRBD1 matching 8 bases. Germline CDR1 reads SGHTS; CDR2 reads YDEGEE. The CDR3 extends over 16 amino acids. With V trimmed by 3 bases and J by 5 bases, 12 bases remained unmatched.

This chain joins TRBV28 and TRBJ2-7, with TRBD1 identical over 9 bases. CDR3 length: 13 amino acids. The V gene end was trimmed by 9 bases and the J gene end by 3 bases; junction bases not matched to a gene: 6. Per the germline V gene, CDR1 is MDHEN and CDR2 is SYDVKM. The CDR3 region has the DNA TGTGCCAGTGGGACAGGGCCACGCTACGAGCAGTACTTC. Protein product: CASGTGPRYEQYF.

The chain is built from TRBV5-1 and TRBJ2-3; no clear D gene. Germline loops: CDR1 SGHRS, CDR2 YFSETQ. The V gene lost 0 bases and the J gene lost 3 bases, with 5 bases spanning the gap. CDR3 length: 13 residues. CDR3 sequence reads: CASSLGRTDTQYF. The CDR3 DNA follows: TGCGCCAGCAGCTTGGGTAGAACAGATACGCAGTATTTT. Complete variable domain (other parts from reference TRBV5-1 and TRBJ2-3): KAGVTQTPRYLIKTRGQQVTLSCSPISGHRSVSWYQQTPGQGLQFLFEYFSETQRNKGNFPGRFSGRQFSNSRSEMNVSTLELGDSALYLCASSLGRTDTQYFGPGTRLTVL.

This chain connects TRBV24-1 to TRBJ2-1, with 14 bases aligning to TRBD2. This CDR3 contains 16 residues. The trim removed 4 bases at V and 9 bases at J, leaving 7 bases unmatched. CDR1 KGHDR and CDR2 SFDVKD come from the germline V gene. In nucleotides, the CDR3 is TGTGCCACCAGTGAACAGCCGGGACTAGCGGGAGTTGAGCAGTTCTTC. Translated, it gives CATSEQPGLAGVEQFF.

In this sample, this clone turned up a few times. This chain's CDR3 is CASSLGVTDTQYF. Written as DNA, the CDR3 is TGTGCCAGCAGCTTAGGAGTGACAGATACGCAGTATTTT. The V and J genes are TRBV7-2 and TRBJ2-3, with no clear D. V was pared by 1 base and J by 3 bases, with 5 bases between. Germline V CDR1 and CDR2: SGHTA, FQGNSA. The CDR3 has 13 amino acids.

The rearrangement uses TRBV2 and TRBJ2-3; D remains unclear. The CDR3 spans 16 residues. The germline gives CDR1 SNHLY, CDR2 FYNNEI. V was pared by 6 bases and J by 1 base, with 17 bases between. The CDR3 bases are TGTGCCAGCAGAACCAGGTCCCCCGGTGGCACAGATACGCAGTATTTT. Its translation: CASRTRSPGGTDTQYF.

The chain employs TRBV29-1 and TRBJ1-1; D possibly corresponds to TRBD1 (6 bases). Trimming shortened V by 3 bases and J by 0 bases, and 11 bases separated the two germline ends. The CDR3 sequence is 14 residues long. Germline V gene data show CDR1 as SQVTM and CDR2 as ANQGSEA. CDR3 sequence reads: CSVERTAMNTEAFF. The CDR3 nucleotides read TGCAGCGTTGAGCGGACAGCTATGAACACTGAAGCTTTCTTT.

The chain couples TRBV23-1 to TRBJ1-5, with D hard to call. TRBV23-1 is given ORF status, its function remaining uncertain. The CDR3 contains 14 residues. Trimming pared 7 bases from V and 7 bases from J, leaving 17 bases between. CDR3 DNA: TGCGCCAGCAATAGACCCCGGGATCGACAGCCCCAGCATTTT. Translating it yields CASNRPRDRQPQHF.

The table lists this clone with a few counts. The chain links TRBV6-4 to TRBJ2-7; possible D gene TRBD1, 5 bases. Germline V lookup: CDR1 MRHNA, CDR2 SNTAGT. V shed 8 bases and J shed 5 bases, with 16 bases lying between them. This CDR3 region has 13 residues. The CDR3 here is CASDLQESHEQYF. In DNA form, the CDR3 reads TGTGCCAGCGACTTACAGGAGTCCCACGAGCAGTACTTC.

The rearrangement joins TRBV5-1 to TRBJ2-3; D is possibly TRBD2 (5 bases). This CDR3 is built from 14 residues. In germline, CDR1 is SGHRS, CDR2 YFSETQ. V lost 4 bases and J lost 3, with 12 bases in between. This chain's CDR3 is CASSPVEGTDTQYF. CDR3 DNA: TGCGCCAGCAGCCCAGTAGAGGGAACAGATACGCAGTATTTT.

This chain connects TRBV20-1 to TRBJ2-7; weak D call: TRBD1 (5 bases). Per the germline V gene, CDR1 is DFQATT and CDR2 is SNEGSKA (reference sequence). The V and J ends lost 2 bases and 4 bases respectively, with 6 bases between them. The CDR3 consists of 11 residues. CDR3 protein: CSARSGYEQYF. CDR3 in DNA: TGCAGTGCTAGATCAGGGTACGAGCAGTACTTC.

The chain is built from TRBV2 and TRBJ1-3; 9 bases agree with TRBD1. With 5 bases clipped from V and 2 bases from J, the junction kept 4 bases outside the gene matches. The CDR3 is made up of 15 amino acids. Germline V lookup: CDR1 SNHLY, CDR2 FYNNEI. The CDR3 spells CASSYTGGTGNTIYF. As DNA, the CDR3 is TGTGCCAGCAGTTATACAGGGGGCACTGGAAACACCATATATTTT.